One and the same sample provided the 23 T cell receptor beta chains below, sequenced in a study of T cell changes during pregnancy in multiple sclerosis. Some clones are missing from TCRdb's copy, which holds only in-frame ones; the method was immunoSEQ multiplex PCR. The top ten clones hold more than 1.5% of a sample with around 100,000 clones, 80% to 95% of them seen once. Source: peripheral blood, taken in the third trimester of pregnancy. The receptors here all came from a female donor with multiple sclerosis, enrolled in a pregnancy study.

This chain links TRBV5-1 with TRBJ2-2, with 8 bases identical to TRBD2. Per the germline V gene, CDR1 is SGHRS and CDR2 is YFSETQ. Germline trimming cut 1 base from V and 0 bases from J; bases unmatched to any gene: 17. The length of the CDR3 is 21 residues. The CDR3 sequence: CASSLTYPGLGSYPNTGELFF. CDR3 coding DNA: TGCGCCAGCAGCTTGACGTACCCGGGACTAGGTTCGTACCCGAACACCGGGGAGCTGTTTTTT.

This clone was found once. This chain connects TRBV18 to TRBJ2-2, with TRBD2 matching over 11 bases. Trimming took 6 bases from V and 3 from J; bases not matched to a gene: 3. The V gene's germline CDR1 is KGHSH and CDR2 LQKENI. The CDR3 spans 15 residues. The CDR3 bases are TGTGCCAGCTCTCCGACTAGCGGGGACACCGGGGAGCTGTTTTTT. Protein: CASSPTSGDTGELFF.

J is TRBJ2-1 and V is TRBV6-1; tentative D call: TRBD2 (6 bases). CDR1 and CDR2 from the germline V gene are MNHNS and SASEGT. With 8 bases removed from V and 0 bases from J, the gap between germline ends came to 11 bases. This CDR3 contains 14 residues. CDR3 in DNA: TGTGCCAGCCAAGGGACTCCCTCCTACAATGAGCAGTTCTTC. Translated: CASQGTPSYNEQFF.

V gene TRBV29-1 combines with J gene TRBJ2-3, with TRBD1 matching 7 bases. J was trimmed by 3 bases and V by 2 bases; bases with no gene match: 17. This CDR3 is built from 18 residues. The germline CDR1 and CDR2 sequences are SQVTM and ANQGSEA. The CDR3 protein is CSVEPVTGRGRGTDTQYF. The DNA of the CDR3 is TGCAGCGTTGAACCGGTAACGGGAAGGGGGCGCGGGACAGATACGCAGTATTTT.

This chain connects TRBV19 to TRBJ1-5; a possible D gene is TRBD1 (6 bases). The CDR3 extends over 14 amino acids. V was clipped by 7 bases and J by 3 bases, with 13 bases between them. In germline, CDR1 is LNHDA, CDR2 SQIVND (reference sequence). The CDR3 sequence is CASKEAGVNQPQHF. The CDR3 DNA sequence: TGTGCCAGTAAAGAGGCAGGGGTCAATCAGCCCCAGCATTTT.

This clone was seen just once. The chain links TRBV7-2 to TRBJ2-7; no firm D call. V lost 3 bases to trimming and J lost 3 bases, with 3 bases between them. The CDR3 has 11 amino acids. Germline V gives CDR1 SGHTA, CDR2 FQGNSA. This chain's CDR3 is CASSFLYEQYF. DNA for the CDR3: TGTGCCAGCAGCTTTCTCTACGAGCAGTACTTC.

The chain joins TRBV28 to TRBJ1-2; D is possibly TRBD1 (6 bases). This CDR3 has 16 amino acids. Germline V lookup: CDR1 MDHEN, CDR2 SYDVKM. Deletions cut 6 bases from V and 3 bases from J, with 20 bases between. This chain's CDR3 is CASSPGGARVHYGYTF. The DNA of the CDR3 is TGTGCCAGCAGCCCGGGGGGGGCAAGAGTTCACTATGGCTACACCTTC.

The rearrangement joins TRBV5-1 to TRBJ2-3; 10 bases match TRBD2. Per the germline V gene, CDR1 is SGHRS and CDR2 is YFSETQ. This CDR3 is built from 14 residues. Losses at the gene ends were 5 bases for V and 4 bases for J; bases not matched to a gene: 4. The DNA for the CDR3 is TGCGCCAGCAGGATGGGACTAGCGCCAGATACGCAGTATTTT. It translates to CASRMGLAPDTQYF.

In this sample, this clone turned up once. The gene calls are TRBV7-3 and TRBJ2-7, with 12 nucleotides matching TRBD1. Per germline, CDR1 SGHTA and CDR2 FQGTGA. Losses at the gene ends were 9 bases for V and 5 bases for J; bases not matched to a gene: 5. The CDR3 is 13 amino acids. CDR3 sequence: CASGTGGLDEQYF. CDR3 sequence (DNA): TGTGCCAGTGGGACAGGGGGCTTGGACGAGCAGTACTTC.

CDR3 amino acids: CAWSVPGTLNNEQFF. The CDR3 DNA is TGTGCCTGGAGTGTACCCGGGACATTAAACAATGAGCAGTTCTTC. V and J are TRBV30 and TRBJ2-1; perhaps TRBD1 as D (6 bases). The CDR3 contains 15 residues. Germline loops: CDR1 GTSNPN, CDR2 SVGIG (reference sequence). With 0 bases removed from V and 5 bases from J, the gap between germline ends came to 14 bases.

The CDR3 region is CASSLVGQGGGNTIYF. CDR3 sequence (DNA): TGTGCCAGCAGCCTCGTCGGACAGGGGGGCGGAAACACCATATATTTT. The chain uses TRBV5-6 and TRBJ1-3, with 10 bases fitting TRBD1. The CDR3 has 16 amino acids. From germline, CDR1 is SGHDT and CDR2 YYEEEE. Trimming took 4 bases from V and 4 from J; bases not matched to a gene: 8.

The V call is TRBV5-1, the J call TRBJ1-1; weak D call: TRBD1 (6 bases). The CDR3 length is 14 residues. CDR1 is SGHRS and CDR2 is YFSETQ in the germline V gene. The V end was cut by 1 base, the J end by 0 bases, with 7 bases between. The CDR3 DNA sequence: TGCGCCAGCAGCTTGCAGGGGATGAACACTGAAGCTTTCTTT. It specifies CASSLQGMNTEAFF.

This chain joins TRBV18 and TRBJ2-3; weak D call: TRBD2 (5 bases). The germline CDR1 and CDR2 sequences are KGHSH and LQKENI. The CDR3 has 14 residues. V was clipped by 6 bases and J by 1 base, with 11 bases between them. The CDR3 DNA sequence: TGTGCCAGCTCCAGCGGCTCTCGCACAGATACGCAGTATTTT. Its protein is CASSSGSRTDTQYF.

The chain links TRBV30 to TRBJ1-6; no clear D. CDR1 is GTSNPN, CDR2 SVGIG, per germline (reference sequence). The CDR3 contains 14 residues. Trimming removed 0 bases from V and 4 bases from J, with 7 bases in between. The CDR3 coding sequence is TGTGCCTGGAGTGTACTACCGTATAATTCACCCCTCCACTTT. It yields the protein CAWSVLPYNSPLHF. The whole variable domain, filled in from reference TRBV30 and TRBJ1-6, reads SQTIHQWPATLVQPVGSPLSLECTVEGTSNPNLYWYRQAAGRGLQLLFYSVGIGQISSEVPQNLSASRPQDRQFILSSKKLLLSDSGFYLCAWSVLPYNSPLHFGNGTRLTVT.

The CDR3 bases are TGTGCCAGCAGCGAACCTGGACAGGGGGCTACAGATACGCAGTATTTT. This encodes CASSEPGQGATDTQYF. The J gene is TRBJ2-3, the V gene TRBV6-1; 11 bases align to TRBD1. The germline gives CDR1 MNHNS, CDR2 SASEGT. Trimming at V came to 6 bases and at J to 3 bases, leaving 8 bases not matched to a gene. This CDR3 contains 16 residues.

This clone was counted a few times. This sequence joins TRBV4-1 and TRBJ1-1; perhaps TRBD1 as D (6 bases). Germline loops: CDR1 MGHRA, CDR2 YSYEKL. V lost 0 bases to trimming and J lost 8 bases, with 19 bases between them. The CDR3 consists of 16 residues. DNA of the CDR3: TGCGCCAGCAGCCAAGAGGTGGCCGACAGGAGTGAAGAAGCTTTCTTT. Residues: CASSQEVADRSEEAFF.

The chain couples TRBV19 to TRBJ2-2; a possible D gene is TRBD2 (5 bases). The CDR3 has 13 amino acids. Per germline, CDR1 LNHDA and CDR2 SQIVND (reference sequence). Trimming took 7 bases from V and 7 from J, leaving 13 bases between them. CDR3: CASNPQAGGELFF. The CDR3 DNA reads TGTGCCAGTAACCCTCAGGCGGGCGGGGAGCTGTTTTTT.

The chain has TRBV18 and TRBJ2-3; TRBD2 might be the D (6 bases). Trimming shortened V by 1 base and J by 5 bases, and 22 bases separated the two germline ends. The CDR3 contains 18 residues. From germline, CDR1 is KGHSH and CDR2 LQKENI. CDR3 coding DNA: TGTGCCAGCTCACCACTCTCTCTAGCGAGGGAGGCAAGAGATACGCAGTATTTT. Encoded protein: CASSPLSLAREARDTQYF.

The V and J genes are TRBV18 and TRBJ2-3; 7 positions match TRBD1. CDR3 length equals 13 residues. V dropped 3 bases and J dropped 3; count of bases not matched to a gene: 0. The germline V gene has CDR1 KGHSH and CDR2 LQKENI. CDR3 bases: TGTGCCAGCTCACCGACAGGGACAGATACGCAGTATTTT. This codes for CASSPTGTDTQYF.

The chain joins TRBV7-2 to TRBJ2-5, with D perhaps matching TRBD2 (6 bases). The CDR3 length is 13 residues. V shed 5 bases and J shed 4 bases, with 11 bases lying between them. Germline CDR1 is SGHTA and CDR2 is FQGNSA. The CDR3 DNA sequence: TGTGCCAGCAGCCCGGGACTCGGAGAGACCCAGTACTTC. It specifies CASSPGLGETQYF.

The genes are TRBV7-3 and TRBJ1-4; perhaps TRBD1 as D (5 bases). The length of the CDR3 is 18 residues. CDR1 is SGHTA and CDR2 is FQGTGA in the germline V gene. V was clipped by 2 bases and J by 4 bases, with 20 bases between them. This chain's CDR3 is CASSLYLGQVQGNEKLFF. As DNA, the CDR3 is TGTGCCAGCAGCTTATATTTGGGGCAGGTCCAGGGTAATGAAAAACTGTTTTTT.

The V call is TRBV7-9, the J call TRBJ2-2; D not certain. With 5 bases removed from V and 6 bases from J, the gap between germline ends came to 13 bases. Germline V lookup: CDR1 SEHNR, CDR2 FQNEAQ (reference sequence). The CDR3 contains 14 residues. The CDR3 sequence: CASSQRELSGELFF. CDR3 nucleotide sequence: TGTGCCAGCAGCCAACGAGAGCTATCCGGGGAGCTGTTTTTT.

The chain recombines TRBV5-1 with TRBJ1-6; 7 nucleotides align to TRBD1. The J segment lost 5 bases and the V segment lost 4 bases, leaving 3 bases of the junction unmatched. This CDR3 region has 14 residues. Per the germline V gene, CDR1 is SGHRS and CDR2 is YFSETQ. CDR3 sequence (DNA): TGCGCCAGCAGCAGACAGGGACATAATTCACCCCTCCACTTT. Protein product: CASSRQGHNSPLHF. Variable domain in full (rest from reference TRBV5-1 and TRBJ1-6): KAGVTQTPRYLIKTRGQQVTLSCSPISGHRSVSWYQQTPGQGLQFLFEYFSETQRNKGNFPGRFSGRQFSNSRSEMNVSTLELGDSALYLCASSRQGHNSPLHFGNGTRLTVT.